This T cell receptor beta chain stems from a study of chemoradiotherapy in HPV16-positive cancers. Some clones are missing from TCRdb's copy, which holds only in-frame ones; the method was immunoSEQ multiplex PCR. Of approximately 15,000 clones listed, around 74% were seen once; the top ten hold about 9.1%. With regard to this clone: What it binds is not known.

General study findings and limits: Candidate HPV-specific clones and E7-related TCR motifs grew in tumor during treatment.

Germline CDR1 reads PRHDT; CDR2 reads FYEKMQ (reference sequence). This CDR3 has 16 residues. V lost 5 bases and J 3 bases, leaving 17 bases between the germline ends. The sequence came from a human donor with HPV-associated anogenital cancer. The material was obtained from a patient who underwent chemoradiotherapy. The rearrangement uses TRBV13 and TRBJ2-1; a possible D gene is TRBD2 (6 bases). The CDR3 is CASSPDLSGHYNEQFF. CDR3 nucleotides: TGTGCCAGCAGCCCCGATCTTAGCGGACACTACAATGAGCAGTTCTTC.